This TCR beta chain was sequenced for a study of control samples from healthy donors and cancer patients. The CDR3 is 14 amino acids. Germline-derived CDR1 and CDR2 are LGHNA and YNFKEQ. Trimming left V 0 bases short and J 4 bases short, with 10 bases between. The table came from immunoSEQ multiplex PCR; TCRdb's copy has only in-frame clones and leaves some out. The sample contains roughly 100,000 clones, around 92% of which appear only once. This TCR derives from a woman aged 18-29 years in good health. Sequencing was done on a sample of blood. This chain uses TRBV4-2 with TRBJ2-7; D gene uncertain. As DNA, the CDR3 is TGTGCCAGCAGCCAAGAGTGGACCGGGTACGAGCAGTACTTC. It yields the protein CASSQEWTGYEQYF.